Listed below are T cell receptor beta chains from one sample, sequenced in a study of blood T cell repertoires in COVID-19. TCRdb's table, derived via immunoSEQ multiplex PCR, lists solely in-frame clones and lacks some. Among about 340,000 clones listed, roughly 90% were seen once. Material for sequencing was PBMCs or T cells enriched from blood (not recorded which). These receptors were collected from a woman aged 25 to 45 who had recovered from COVID-19. Both conserved end residues are part of each CDR3. D genes are given only for firm matches. Where a row states a size, it is once, few, many or the class of an expanded clone; other rows omit it.

V	size	D	J	DNA	CDR3
TRBV28	-	TRBD1	TRBJ1-6	TGTGCCAGCGCTACAGGGACAGCCAATTCACCCCTCCACTTT	CASATGTANSPLHF
TRBV28	-	TRBD1	TRBJ2-7	TGTGCCAGCAGTGAGACAGGGGGCGGCGGAATCTACGAGCAGTACTTC	CASSETGGGGIYEQYF
TRBV27	-	TRBD2	TRBJ2-1	TGTGCCAGCAGTCCAGGGGGACTAGCGGGAGTTGGTGAGCAGTTCTTC	CASSPGGLAGVGEQFF
TRBV28	-	-	TRBJ2-1	TGTGCCAGCAGTCTTACGGGTGGCAGTGAGCAGTTCTTC	CASSLTGGSEQFF
TRBV24-1	-	-	TRBJ1-1	TGTGCCACCAGTGAAGCGGGACTCAACACTGAAGCTTTCTTT	CATSEAGLNTEAFF
TRBV5-1	-	TRBD1	TRBJ1-2	TGCGCCAGCAGCCTGGGACAGGGGGAGTATGGCTACACCTTC	CASSLGQGEYGYTF
TRBV5-1	-	TRBD1	TRBJ1-1	TGCGCCAGCGGACAGGGCGGAAACACTGAAGCTTTCTTT	CASGQGGNTEAFF
TRBV10-3	-	TRBD1	TRBJ1-6	TGTGCCATCAGTGCGGACAGGGTGTCCTATAATTCACCCCTCCACTTT	CAISADRVSYNSPLHF
TRBV9	-	-	TRBJ2-5	TGTGCCAGCAGCCTTTCCCCCCAAGAGACCCAGTACTTC	CASSLSPQETQYF
TRBV27	-	-	TRBJ1-6	TGTGCCAGCCGCGGGGGGGGGACCTATAATTCACCCCTCCACTTT	CASRGGGTYNSPLHF
TRBV19	-	-	TRBJ1-6	TGTGCCAGTAGTATGTCGCAGGGAGGGGTATCACCCCTCCACTTT	CASSMSQGGVSPLHF
TRBV28	-	-	TRBJ1-1	TGTGCCACCCGGTATCAGGGAACTGAAGCTTTCTTT	CATRYQGTEAFF
TRBV6-2/TRBV6-3	-	-	TRBJ1-2	TGTGCCAGCAGTTACGCCGGTCAGGCCTCCGGCTACACCTTC	CASSYAGQASGYTF
TRBV27	-	-	TRBJ1-2	TGTGCCAGCAGTACGCAGGGCGGCGGCTACACCTTC	CASSTQGGGYTF
TRBV18	-	TRBD2	TRBJ2-7	TGTGCCAGCTCACTCGGGGGGGGTTACGAGCAGTACTTC	CASSLGGGYEQYF
TRBV19	-	TRBD1	TRBJ1-2	TGTGCCAGTAGTGAGACAGGGCCCACCCGCGTCTATGGCTACACCTTC	CASSETGPTRVYGYTF
TRBV18	-	-	TRBJ1-5	TGTGCCAGCTCACCGGGGAGGGTTAATAGCAATCAGCCCCAGCATTTT	CASSPGRVNSNQPQHF
TRBV12-3/TRBV12-4	-	TRBD1	TRBJ1-2	TGTGCCAGCAGCAGACAGGGGGGAGGTGGCTACACCTTC	CASSRQGGGGYTF
TRBV7-3	-	-	TRBJ2-5	TGTGCCAGCAGCTTAAAAGGGGGGGCGTGGGAGACCCAGTACTTC	CASSLKGGAWETQYF
TRBV7-2	-	TRBD2	TRBJ2-1	TGTGCCAGCAGCCTCGAGGGAGGGCATGGGGATGAGCAGTTCTTC	CASSLEGGHGDEQFF
TRBV19	-	-	TRBJ1-2	TGTGCCAGTAGCGGAACAGGAAACTATGGCTACACCTTC	CASSGTGNYGYTF
TRBV5-6	-	TRBD1	TRBJ2-7	TGTGCCAGCAGCCCAACCGGGACAGGGCCCTACGAGCAGTACTTC	CASSPTGTGPYEQYF
TRBV7-5	-	-	TRBJ2-7	TGTGCCAGAAGCTTAGGACAGCATTACGAGCAGTACTTC	CARSLGQHYEQYF
TRBV7-2	-	-	TRBJ1-1	TGTGCCAGCAGCTTAGCCGGTAACGTCAACCCTGAAGCTTTCTTT	CASSLAGNVNPEAFF
TRBV18	-	-	TRBJ2-7	TGTGCCAGCTCACGAGCAGGATCGGCCGGGACCTACGAGCAGTACTTC	CASSRAGSAGTYEQYF
TRBV10-3	-	-	TRBJ1-3	TGTGCCATGTCCAGGGAAACTGGAAACACCATATATTTT	CAMSRETGNTIYF
TRBV28	once	-	TRBJ2-7	TGTGCCAGCAGTACAGGGTGGTTAGAAGAGCAGTACTTC	CASSTGWLEEQYF
TRBV5-6	-	-	TRBJ1-5	TGTGCCAGCAGCTTGGCCCGCTTGCGACAGGTGGAGGGCAATCAGCCCCAGCATTTT	CASSLARLRQVEGNQPQHF
TRBV20-1	-	-	TRBJ1-4	TGCAGTGCTAGTCCAGGGGCTAATGAAAAACTGTTTTTT	CSASPGANEKLFF
TRBV3-1/TRBV3-2	-	-	TRBJ2-1	TGTGCCAGCAGCCAAGGACTAGTCGGCAATGAGCAGTTCTTC	CASSQGLVGNEQFF
TRBV29-1	-	TRBD2	TRBJ2-7	TGCAGCGTTCGGGAGGATCGGGGAGCCCTATCCTACGAGCAGTACTTC	CSVREDRGALSYEQYF
TRBV7-9	-	-	TRBJ1-2	TGTGCCAGCAGCTTAGCGGGGGCTGATGGCTACACCTTC	CASSLAGADGYTF
TRBV29-1	-	TRBD2	TRBJ2-6	TGCAGCGCTCGACTAGCGGTGAGCTCTGGGGCCAACGTCCTGACTTTC	CSARLAVSSGANVLTF
TRBV4-2	few	-	TRBJ1-2	TGTGCCAGCAGCCAAGTTGGCGGCGGGGGGGGTTCCTACGGCTACACCTTC	CASSQVGGGGGSYGYTF
TRBV7-2	-	-	TRBJ2-5	TGTGCCAGCAGCTTTACTCATGAGACCCAGTACTTC	CASSFTHETQYF
TRBV7-6	-	TRBD1	TRBJ2-2	TGTGCCAGCAGCTTACCCGGGACAGGGAGAGTTGCCGGGGAGCTGTTTTTT	CASSLPGTGRVAGELFF
TRBV18	-	TRBD1	TRBJ2-4	TGTGCCAGCTCACCTCCGGGACAGGGGGCCAAAAACATTCAGTACTTC	CASSPPGQGAKNIQYF
TRBV6-4	-	TRBD2	TRBJ2-3	TGTGCCAGCAGTACCTTAGCGGGGGGTACGCAGTATTTT	CASSTLAGGTQYF
TRBV19	-	TRBD1	TRBJ1-1	TGTGCCAGTAGCCCTCAGGGACAGGGGAGGACTGAAGCTTTCTTT	CASSPQGQGRTEAFF
TRBV21-1	once	-	TRBJ1-6	TGTGCCAGCAGCAAAGCCCGAGGGCTAACCTATAATTCACCCCTCCACTTT	CASSKARGLTYNSPLHF
TRBV10-3	-	-	TRBJ2-1	TGTGCCATCAGGGGCGGGACTGGGGGTGAGCAGTTCTTC	CAIRGGTGGEQFF